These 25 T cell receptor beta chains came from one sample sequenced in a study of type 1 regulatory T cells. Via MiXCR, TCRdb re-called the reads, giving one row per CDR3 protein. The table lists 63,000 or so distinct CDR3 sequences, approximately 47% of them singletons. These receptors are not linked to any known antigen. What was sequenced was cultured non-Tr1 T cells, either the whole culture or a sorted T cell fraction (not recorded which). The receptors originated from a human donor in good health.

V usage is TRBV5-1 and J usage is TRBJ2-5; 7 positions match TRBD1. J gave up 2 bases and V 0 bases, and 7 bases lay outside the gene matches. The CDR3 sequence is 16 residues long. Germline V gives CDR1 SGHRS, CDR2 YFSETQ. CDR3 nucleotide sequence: TGCGCCAGCAGCTTGGCCGTAGGGACAGTACAAGAGACCCAGTACTTC. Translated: CASSLAVGTVQETQYF. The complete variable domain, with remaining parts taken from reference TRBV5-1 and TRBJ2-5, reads KAGVTQTPRYLIKTRGQQVTLSCSPISGHRSVSWYQQTPGQGLQFLFEYFSETQRNKGNFPGRFSGRQFSNSRSEMNVSTLELGDSALYLCASSLAVGTVQETQYFGPGTRLLVL.

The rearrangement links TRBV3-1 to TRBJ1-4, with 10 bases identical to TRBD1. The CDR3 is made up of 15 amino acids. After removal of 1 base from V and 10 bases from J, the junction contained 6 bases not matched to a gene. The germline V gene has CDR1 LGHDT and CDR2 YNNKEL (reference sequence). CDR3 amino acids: CASSQGQGANGKLFF. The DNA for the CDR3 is TGTGCCAGCAGCCAAGGACAGGGGGCGAACGGAAAACTGTTTTTT.

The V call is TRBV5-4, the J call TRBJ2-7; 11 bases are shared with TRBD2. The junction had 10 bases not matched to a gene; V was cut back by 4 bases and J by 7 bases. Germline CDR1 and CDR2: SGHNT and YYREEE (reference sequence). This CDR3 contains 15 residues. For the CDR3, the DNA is TGTGCCAGCAGCGTCGGGACTAGCGGCGGGAGAGAGCAGTACTTC. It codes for CASSVGTSGGREQYF.

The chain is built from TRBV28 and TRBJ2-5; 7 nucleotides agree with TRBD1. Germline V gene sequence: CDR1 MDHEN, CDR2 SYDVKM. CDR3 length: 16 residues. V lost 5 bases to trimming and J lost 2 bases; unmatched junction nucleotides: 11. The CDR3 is CASSPRQGLRQETQYF. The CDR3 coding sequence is TGTGCCAGCAGTCCTCGACAGGGTCTCCGTCAAGAGACCCAGTACTTC.

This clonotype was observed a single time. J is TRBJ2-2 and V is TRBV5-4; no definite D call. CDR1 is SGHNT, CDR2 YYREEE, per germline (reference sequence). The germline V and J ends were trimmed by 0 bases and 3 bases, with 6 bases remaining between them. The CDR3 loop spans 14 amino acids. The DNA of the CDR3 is TGTGCCAGCAGCTTGGAGACCGACACCGGGGAGCTGTTTTTT. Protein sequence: CASSLETDTGELFF.

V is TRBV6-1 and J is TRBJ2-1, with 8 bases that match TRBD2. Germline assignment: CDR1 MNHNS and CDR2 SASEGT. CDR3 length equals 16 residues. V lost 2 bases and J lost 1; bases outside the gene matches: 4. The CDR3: CASSEHGGVSYNEQFF. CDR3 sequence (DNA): TGTGCCAGCAGTGAACACGGGGGGGTTTCCTACAATGAGCAGTTCTTC.

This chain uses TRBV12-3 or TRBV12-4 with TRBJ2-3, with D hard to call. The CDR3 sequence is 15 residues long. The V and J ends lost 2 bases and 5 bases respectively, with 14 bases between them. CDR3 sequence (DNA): TGTGCCAGCAGTTTACGACCCCAAAGCGTAGATACGCAGTATTTT. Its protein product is CASSLRPQSVDTQYF.

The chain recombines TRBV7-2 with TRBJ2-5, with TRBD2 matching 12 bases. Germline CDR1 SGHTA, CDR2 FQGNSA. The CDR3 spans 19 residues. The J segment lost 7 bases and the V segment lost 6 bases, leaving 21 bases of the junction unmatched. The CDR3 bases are TGTGCCAGCAGTCGCACCGACATCGGACTAGCGGGGCCGGAGGTGACCCAGTACTTC. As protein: CASSRTDIGLAGPEVTQYF.

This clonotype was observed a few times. CDR3 in amino acids: CASSSRGAETQYF. DNA for the CDR3: TGTGCCAGCAGTAGTCGGGGCGCGGAGACCCAGTACTTC. This chain joins TRBV6-2 or TRBV6-3 and TRBJ2-5; the D call may be TRBD1 or TRBD2 (5 bases each). The germline CDR1 and CDR2 sequences are MNHEY and SVGEGT. With 5 bases removed from V and 5 bases from J, the gap between germline ends came to 12 bases. The CDR3 runs to 13 residues.

The CDR3 nucleotides are TGCGCCAGCAGCTACAGGACTAGCGGGGGGGTACCCTCCTACAATGAGCAGTTCTTC. This codes for CASSYRTSGGVPSYNEQFF. This sequence joins TRBV4-1 and TRBJ2-1; 15 bases are shared with TRBD2. This CDR3 region has 19 residues. Per the germline V gene, CDR1 is MGHRA and CDR2 is YSYEKL. Trimming removed 5 bases from V and 0 bases from J; junction bases left unmatched: 8.

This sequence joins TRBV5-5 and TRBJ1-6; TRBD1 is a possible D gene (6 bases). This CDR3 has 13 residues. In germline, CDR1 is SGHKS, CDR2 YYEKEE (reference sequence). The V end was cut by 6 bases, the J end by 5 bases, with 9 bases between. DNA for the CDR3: TGTGCCAGCAAAAAGGGGGATAATTCACCCCTCCACTTT. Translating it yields CASKKGDNSPLHF.

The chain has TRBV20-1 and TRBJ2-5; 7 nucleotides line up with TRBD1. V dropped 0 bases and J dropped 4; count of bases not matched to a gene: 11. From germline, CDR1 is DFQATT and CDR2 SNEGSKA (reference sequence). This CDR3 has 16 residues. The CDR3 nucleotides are TGCAGTGCTAGAGACAACACAAGGGGGCTGGGAGAGACCCAGTACTTC. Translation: CSARDNTRGLGETQYF.

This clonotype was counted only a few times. The CDR3 loop is CASGDLSGGKYF. CDR3 coding DNA: TGTGCTAGTGGGGACCTCAGCGGGGGAAAATACTTC. V gene TRBV12-5 combines with J gene TRBJ2-7, with 8 bases identical to TRBD2. Germline trimming cut 6 bases from V and 13 bases from J; bases unmatched to any gene: 11. CDR3 length equals 12 residues. Germline V gene lookup returns CDR1 LGHNT and CDR2 FRNRAP. Full variable domain (rest looked up from reference TRBV12-5 and TRBJ2-7): DARVTQTPRHKVTEMGQEVTMRCQPILGHNTVFWYRQTMMQGLELLAYFRNRAPLDDSGMPKDRFSAEMPDATLATLKIQPSEPRDSAVYFCASGDLSGGKYFGPGTRLTVT.

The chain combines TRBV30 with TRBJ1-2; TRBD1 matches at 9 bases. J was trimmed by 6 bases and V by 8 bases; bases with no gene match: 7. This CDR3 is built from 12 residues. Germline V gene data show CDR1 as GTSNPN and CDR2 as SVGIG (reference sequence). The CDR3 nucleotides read TGTGCCCGCCGGGGACAGGGTGATGGCTACACCTTC. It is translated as CARRGQGDGYTF.

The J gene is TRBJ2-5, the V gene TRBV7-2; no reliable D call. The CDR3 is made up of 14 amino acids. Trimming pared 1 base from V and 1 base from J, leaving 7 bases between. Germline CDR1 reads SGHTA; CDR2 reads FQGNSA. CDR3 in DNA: TGTGCCAGCAGCTTAGATCCCCTCCAAGAGACCCAGTACTTC. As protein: CASSLDPLQETQYF.

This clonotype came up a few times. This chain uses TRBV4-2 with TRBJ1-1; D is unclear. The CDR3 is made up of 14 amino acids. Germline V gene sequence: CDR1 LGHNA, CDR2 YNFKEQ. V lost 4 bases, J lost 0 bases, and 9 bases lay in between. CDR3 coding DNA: TGTGCCAGCAGCCGTGAACTCCTGAACACTGAAGCTTTCTTT. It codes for CASSRELLNTEAFF.

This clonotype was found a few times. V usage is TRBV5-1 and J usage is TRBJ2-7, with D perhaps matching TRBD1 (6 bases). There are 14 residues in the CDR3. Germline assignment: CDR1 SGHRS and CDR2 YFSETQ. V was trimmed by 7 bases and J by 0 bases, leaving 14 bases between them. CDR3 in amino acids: CASRDTPDSYEQYF. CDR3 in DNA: TGCGCCAGCCGGGACACCCCTGACTCCTACGAGCAGTACTTC.

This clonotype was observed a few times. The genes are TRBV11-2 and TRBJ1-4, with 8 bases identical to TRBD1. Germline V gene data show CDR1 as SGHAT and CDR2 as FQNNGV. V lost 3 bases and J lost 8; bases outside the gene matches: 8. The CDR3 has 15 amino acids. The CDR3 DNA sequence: TGTGCCAGCAGCTTGACGGACAGGGCCAGGGAAAAACTGTTTTTT. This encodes CASSLTDRAREKLFF. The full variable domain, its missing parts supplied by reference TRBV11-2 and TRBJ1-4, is EAGVAQSPRYKIIEKRQSVAFWCNPISGHATLYWYQQILGQGPKLLIQFQNNGVVDDSQLPKDRFSAERLKGVDSTLKIQPAKLEDSAVYLCASSLTDRAREKLFFGSGTQLSVL.

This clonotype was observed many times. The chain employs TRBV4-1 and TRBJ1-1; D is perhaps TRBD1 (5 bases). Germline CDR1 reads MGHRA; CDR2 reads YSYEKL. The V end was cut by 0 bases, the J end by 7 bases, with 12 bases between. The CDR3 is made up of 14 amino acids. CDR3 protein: CASSQDRRTGEAFF. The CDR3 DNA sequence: TGCGCCAGCAGCCAAGATCGTCGCACAGGTGAAGCTTTCTTT.

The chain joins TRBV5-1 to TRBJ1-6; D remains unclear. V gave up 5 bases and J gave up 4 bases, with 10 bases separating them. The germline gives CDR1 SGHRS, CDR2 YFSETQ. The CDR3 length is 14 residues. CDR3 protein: CASRSPGYNSPLHF. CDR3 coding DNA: TGCGCCAGCAGGTCCCCCGGATATAATTCACCCCTCCACTTT.

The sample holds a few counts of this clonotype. The CDR3 sequence is CASSNGDGTPRAEKLFF. In nucleotides, the CDR3 is TGTGCCAGCTCGAACGGCGACGGTACCCCCAGGGCTGAAAAACTGTTTTTT. The V and J genes are TRBV12-3 or TRBV12-4 and TRBJ1-4, with TRBD1 as a possible D gene (5 bases). Deletions cut 8 bases from V and 7 bases from J, with 26 bases between. This CDR3 is 17 amino acids long.

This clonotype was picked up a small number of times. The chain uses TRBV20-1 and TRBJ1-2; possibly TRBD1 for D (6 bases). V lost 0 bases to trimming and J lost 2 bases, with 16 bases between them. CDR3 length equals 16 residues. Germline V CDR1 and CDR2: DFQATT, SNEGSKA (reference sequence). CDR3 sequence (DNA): TGCAGTGCTAGAGATCTTGCCGGCAGGGGAAACTATGGCTACACCTTC. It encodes CSARDLAGRGNYGYTF.

The CDR3 DNA reads TGTGCCAGCAGTTTCCATAGCGGGGGGGCCAAAAACATTCAGTACTTC. It specifies CASSFHSGGAKNIQYF. This rearrangement joins TRBV12-3 or TRBV12-4 to TRBJ2-4, with TRBD2 matching over 10 bases. The V and J ends lost 3 bases and 1 base, in that order; junction bases with no gene match: 3. The CDR3 contains 16 residues.

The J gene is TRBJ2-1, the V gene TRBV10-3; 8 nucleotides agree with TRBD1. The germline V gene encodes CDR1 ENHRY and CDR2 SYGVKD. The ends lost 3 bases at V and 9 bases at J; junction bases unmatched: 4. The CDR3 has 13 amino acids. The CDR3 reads CAISDRGPGEQFF. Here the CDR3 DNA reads TGTGCCATCAGTGACAGGGGGCCGGGTGAGCAGTTCTTC.

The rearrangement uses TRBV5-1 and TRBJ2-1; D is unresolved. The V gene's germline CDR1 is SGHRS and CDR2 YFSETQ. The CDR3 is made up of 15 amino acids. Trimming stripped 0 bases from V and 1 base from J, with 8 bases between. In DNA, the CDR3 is TGCGCCAGCAGCTTGGAATCCGGTTCCTACAATGAGCAGTTCTTC. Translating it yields CASSLESGSYNEQFF.